Included here is one TCR beta chain sequence, with context. The antigen remains unidentified. The record originates from a study of T-cell reconstitution after alpha-beta-depleted transplantation in children. Study-wide results and limits: In patients about two months after transplant, alpha-beta T cells reportedly arose from several hundred expanded graft clones.

Preparation of the TCRbeta library involved a method that used unique molecular identifiers. TCRdb fed the PCR reads into MiXCR, producing one record per CDR3 protein. The table lists a few hundred thousand distinct CDR3 sequences, around 27% of them singletons. V was cut by 7 bases and J by 4 bases, with 10 bases left in between. The CDR3 sequence is 13 residues long. The material was PBMCs, obtained before TCRalphabeta/CD19-depleted stem cell transplant. The chain joins TRBV12-3 or TRBV12-4 to TRBJ2-2; possible D gene TRBD2, 5 bases. This receptor was obtained from a boy younger than two with Wiskott-Aldrich syndrome, due to receive a stem cell transplant. CDR3 amino acids: CASTRGATGELFF. For the CDR3, the DNA is TGTGCCAGCACCCGGGGAGCCACCGGGGAGCTGTTTTTT.